One and the same sample provided the 22 T cell receptor beta chains below, sequenced in a study of blood T cell repertoires in COVID-19. The data were produced by immunoSEQ multiplex PCR, yet TCRdb's version contains in-frame clones alone and is incomplete. The sample shows approximately 150,000 clones, around four fifths of them seen only once. The specimen was peripheral blood. The receptors shown here come from a man between 70 and 80 years old who had recovered from COVID-19.

The chain has TRBV2 and TRBJ1-1, with 7 bases aligning to TRBD1. The trim removed 7 bases at V and 3 bases at J, leaving 5 bases unmatched. Germline V gene sequence: CDR1 SNHLY, CDR2 FYNNEI. The CDR3 length is 13 residues. CDR3 nucleotides: TGTGCCAGCAATTTCAGGGGGGACACTGAAGCTTTCTTT. Translation: CASNFRGDTEAFF.

CDR3 protein: CASSEGQGVYGYTF. The DNA for the CDR3 is TGTGCCAGCAGTGAAGGACAGGGGGTCTATGGCTACACCTTC. This sequence joins TRBV27 and TRBJ1-2; TRBD1 matches 10 bases. J was trimmed by 4 bases and V by 5 bases; bases with no gene match: 4. From germline, CDR1 is MNHEY and CDR2 SMNVEV (reference sequence). The CDR3 is 14 amino acids.

The chain uses TRBV5-1 and TRBJ2-1; D is perhaps TRBD1 (7 bases). Per germline, CDR1 SGHRS and CDR2 YFSETQ. V was clipped by 4 bases and J by 4 bases, with 24 bases between them. CDR3 size: 18 residues. The CDR3 sequence: CASSTPGTVRAGYNEQFF. As DNA, the CDR3 is TGCGCCAGCAGCACTCCCGGGACAGTAAGGGCGGGGTACAATGAGCAGTTCTTC.

The V gene is TRBV5-4, the J gene TRBJ1-1; D is perhaps TRBD1 (5 bases). The ends were cut back, 0 bases at V and 6 bases at J, with 12 bases in the middle. The CDR3 spans 14 residues. Germline assignment: CDR1 SGHNT and CDR2 YYREEE (reference sequence). Here the CDR3 reads CASSLAGVGPEAFF. The CDR3 region has the DNA TGTGCCAGCAGCTTGGCCGGAGTGGGGCCTGAAGCTTTCTTT. The entire variable domain, with the rest obtained from reference TRBV5-4 and TRBJ1-1, is as follows: ETGVTQSPTHLIKTRGQQVTLRCSSQSGHNTVSWYQQALGQGPQFIFQYYREEENGRGNFPPRFSGLQFPNYSSELNVNALELDDSALYLCASSLAGVGPEAFFGQGTRLTVV.

The sample holds a few counts of this clone. The chain couples TRBV6-5 to TRBJ2-7; D uncertain. The germline V gene encodes CDR1 MNHEY and CDR2 SVGAGI. CDR3 length: 11 residues. Trimming left V 7 bases short and J 3 bases short, with 7 bases between. In DNA form, the CDR3 reads TGTGCCAGCAAGTCAGTCTACGAGCAGTACTTC. This sequence encodes CASKSVYEQYF.

The CDR3 sequence: CASSYTPSGGAEAFF. The CDR3, as DNA: TGTGCCAGCAGTTACACCCCGAGCGGCGGCGCTGAAGCTTTCTTT. This chain joins TRBV6-5 and TRBJ1-1, with no clear D. This CDR3 comprises 15 residues. V was clipped by 2 bases and J by 6 bases, with 16 bases between them. Germline-derived CDR1 and CDR2 are MNHEY and SVGAGI.

The chain joins TRBV10-3 to TRBJ2-3; 7 bases are shared with TRBD2. V lost 1 base and J lost 2; bases outside the gene matches: 3. Germline lookup yields CDR1 ENHRY and CDR2 SYGVKD. The CDR3 is made up of 15 amino acids. In nucleotides, the CDR3 is TGTGCCATCAGTGAGTTTAGCGGGTTCACAGATACGCAGTATTTT. Protein: CAISEFSGFTDTQYF.

The V and J genes are TRBV19 and TRBJ2-5; 11 bases match TRBD2. The CDR3 loop spans 15 amino acids. With V trimmed by 5 bases and J by 4 bases, 6 bases remained unmatched. Germline V gene data show CDR1 as LNHDA and CDR2 as SQIVND (reference sequence). CDR3 protein: CASSLLAGGLETQYF. DNA of the CDR3: TGTGCCAGTAGTCTGCTAGCGGGAGGTTTAGAGACCCAGTACTTC.

This clone came up a few times. This CDR3 is also generated by other DNA sequences in the sample. The chain has TRBV28 and TRBJ2-7; no definite D call. The CDR3 spans 11 residues. Germline V CDR1 and CDR2: MDHEN, SYDVKM. V was shortened by 2 bases and J by 3 bases, with 2 bases between the two germline ends. In DNA form, the CDR3 reads TGTGCCAGCAGTTTACGCTACGAGCAGTACTTC. Its protein is CASSLRYEQYF.

This chain links TRBV5-6 with TRBJ1-2; 7 nucleotides match TRBD1. The junction had 7 bases not matched to a gene; V was cut back by 0 bases and J by 8 bases. This CDR3 contains 14 residues. CDR1 SGHDT and CDR2 YYEEEE come from the germline V gene. Here the CDR3 DNA reads TGTGCCAGCAGCTTGGTTAGGGCAGGGGGGGGCTACACCTTC. Amino acids: CASSLVRAGGGYTF. The full variable domain, in which reference TRBV5-6 and TRBJ1-2 provide the parts outside the CDR3, is DAGVTQSPTHLIKTRGQQVTLRCSPKSGHDTVSWYQQALGQGPQFIFQYYEEEERQRGNFPDRFSGHQFPNYSSELNVNALLLGDSALYLCASSLVRAGGGYTFGSGTRLTVV.

The table lists this clone with a few counts. This sequence joins TRBV11-2 and TRBJ2-7, with 8 bases matching TRBD1. Germline assignment: CDR1 SGHAT and CDR2 FQNNGV. V shed 5 bases, J shed 3 bases, and the junction held 9 bases outside the gene matches. This CDR3 has 15 amino acids. CDR3 protein: CASSERTGIRYEQYF. The CDR3 DNA reads as TGTGCCAGCAGCGAAAGGACAGGGATACGCTACGAGCAGTACTTC.

V usage is TRBV6-5 and J usage is TRBJ2-5; maybe TRBD2 (5 bases). Germline assignment: CDR1 MNHEY and CDR2 SVGAGI. This CDR3 contains 14 residues. Trimming left V 0 bases short and J 1 base short, with 6 bases between. The CDR3 loop is CASSYSGIQETQYF. CDR3 nucleotide sequence: TGTGCCAGCAGTTACTCCGGGATCCAAGAGACCCAGTACTTC.

The chain carries TRBV9 and TRBJ1-4; D perhaps matches TRBD1 (5 bases). Germline values: CDR1 SGDLS, CDR2 YYNGEE. The CDR3 is 14 amino acids. The ends were cut back, 3 bases at V and 5 bases at J, with 11 bases in the middle. The CDR3 sequence is CASSAGLGNEKLFF. The CDR3 DNA sequence: TGTGCCAGCAGCGCGGGACTCGGAAATGAAAAACTGTTTTTT.

V is TRBV5-1 and J is TRBJ1-1; 11 bases are a match to TRBD1. The CDR3 is 16 residues long. Germline values: CDR1 SGHRS, CDR2 YFSETQ. With 4 bases clipped from V and 4 bases from J, the junction kept 9 bases outside the gene matches. The CDR3: CASSPRTGGDSTEAFF. CDR3 coding DNA: TGCGCCAGCAGCCCCCGGACAGGGGGCGATTCCACTGAAGCTTTCTTT.

The gene calls are TRBV9 and TRBJ1-4; 8 nucleotides line up with TRBD1. Germline V lookup: CDR1 SGDLS, CDR2 YYNGEE. V lost 3 bases and J lost 6; bases outside the gene matches: 4. This CDR3 is 14 amino acids long. CDR3 in DNA: TGTGCCAGCAGCGAACAGGGGGTGCATGAAAAACTGTTTTTT. As protein: CASSEQGVHEKLFF. Full variable domain (missing parts from reference TRBV9 and TRBJ1-4): DSGVTQTPKHLITATGQRVTLRCSPRSGDLSVYWYQQSLDQGLQFLIQYYNGEERAKGNILERFSAQQFPDLHSELNLSSLELGDSALYFCASSEQGVHEKLFFGSGTQLSVL.

The chain carries TRBV15 and TRBJ2-1, with TRBD2 identical over 14 bases. Germline V gene sequence: CDR1 LNHNV, CDR2 YYDKDF (reference sequence). This CDR3 is built from 16 residues. V trimming: 5 bases; J trimming: 6 bases; junction bases outside the gene matches: 6. This CDR3 reads CATSETSGRAGNEQFF. The CDR3 bases are TGTGCCACCAGCGAGACTAGCGGGAGGGCTGGCAATGAGCAGTTCTTC.

This rearrangement joins TRBV19 to TRBJ2-2, with TRBD1 matching 9 bases. CDR3 length equals 15 residues. In germline, CDR1 is LNHDA, CDR2 SQIVND (reference sequence). V lost 4 bases to trimming and J lost 4 bases; unmatched junction nucleotides: 4. The DNA for the CDR3 is TGTGCCAGTAGTAGGGACAGGGAGTTCACCGGGGAGCTGTTTTTT. It codes for CASSRDREFTGELFF.

The chain employs TRBV2 and TRBJ2-1, with a weak D call TRBD2 (6 bases). Germline V gives CDR1 SNHLY, CDR2 FYNNEI. This CDR3 is 15 amino acids long. Deletions cut 5 bases from V and 2 bases from J, with 13 bases between. The CDR3 DNA follows: TGTGCCAGCAGTCAGACTAGGTCGACCTACAATGAGCAGTTCTTC. This codes for CASSQTRSTYNEQFF.

The chain combines TRBV3-1 (or the pseudogene TRBV3-2) with TRBJ2-6; D not certain. With 2 bases removed from V and 2 bases from J, the gap between germline ends came to 7 bases. Germline CDR1 and CDR2: LGHDT and YNNKEL (reference sequence). The length of the CDR3 is 15 residues. The CDR3 sequence is CASSQTVTGANVLTF. The CDR3, as DNA: TGTGCCAGCAGCCAAACAGTTACTGGGGCCAACGTCCTGACTTTC.

This clone has only a few counts. The chain employs TRBV10-3 and TRBJ2-2; the D gene is possibly TRBD1 (5 bases). V lost 0 bases and J lost 0, with 8 bases in between. The CDR3 contains 16 residues. Germline V CDR1 and CDR2: ENHRY, SYGVKD. As DNA, the CDR3 is TGTGCCATCAGTGAGTCGACAGCTCCGAACACCGGGGAGCTGTTTTTT. It yields the protein CAISESTAPNTGELFF.

The J gene is TRBJ2-2, the V gene TRBV11-2; D call uncertain. Germline V gives CDR1 SGHAT, CDR2 FQNNGV. The CDR3 consists of 11 residues. Trimming cost V 1 base and J 9 bases, with 3 bases left between them. In DNA form, the CDR3 reads TGTGCCAGCAGCTTAGTCTGGGAGCTGTTTTTT. Translation: CASSLVWELFF.

V is TRBV10-3 and J is TRBJ2-2, with 8 bases aligning to TRBD2. There are 14 residues in the CDR3. The V gene end was trimmed by 3 bases and the J gene end by 4 bases; junction bases not matched to a gene: 1. Germline V gene lookup returns CDR1 ENHRY and CDR2 SYGVKD. The CDR3 DNA sequence: TGTGCCATCAGTGACGGGAGGGGCACCGGGGAGCTGTTTTTT. It specifies CAISDGRGTGELFF.